What follows are 29 T cell receptor beta chains derived from one specimen sequenced in a study of neurological immune-mediated disorders. The time point was: longitudinal time-point 2. TCRdb redid the calling of the 5' RACE reads with MiXCR, one entry per CDR3 protein. The table includes 57,000 or so distinct CDR3 sequences, 8.5% to 10% detected once. The specimen sequenced was PBMCs. The receptor source for this set is a man aged 30-40 years in good health.

As regards this clonotype: This may stem from a read error, because a much larger clone lies one nucleotide away. This chain links TRBV20-1 with TRBJ2-5; 10 bases map to TRBD2. The V gene end was trimmed by 4 bases and the J gene end by 4 bases; junction bases not matched to a gene: 6. The CDR3 contains 14 residues. The germline gives CDR1 DFQATT, CDR2 SNEGSKA (reference sequence). In nucleotides, the CDR3 is TGCAGTGCTAAAGGGACTAGCGTCGGAGAGACCCAGTACTTC. Its translation: CSAKGTSVGETQYF.

This clonotype has a count of ten or more. The J gene is TRBJ1-2, the V gene TRBV9, with 7 bases aligning to TRBD1. V dropped 4 bases and J dropped 0; count of bases not matched to a gene: 3. CDR1 is SGDLS, CDR2 YYNGEE, per germline. The CDR3 consists of 14 residues. The CDR3 reads CASSPGTANYGYTF. CDR3 nucleotide sequence: TGTGCCAGCAGCCCCGGGACAGCTAACTATGGCTACACCTTC.

Many counts were recorded for this clonotype. V gene TRBV6-6 combines with J gene TRBJ2-7; D not certain. The CDR3 length is 12 residues. Germline V gives CDR1 MNHNY, CDR2 SVGAGI (reference sequence). V lost 5 bases and J 3 bases, leaving 8 bases between the germline ends. In DNA form, the CDR3 reads TGTGCCAGCAGTCAGGACGGCTACGAGCAGTACTTC. Translated: CASSQDGYEQYF.

This clonotype came up many times. The gene calls are TRBV24-1 and TRBJ2-5, with D perhaps assigned TRBD1 or TRBD2 (5 bases each). Trimming shortened V by 10 bases and J by 1 base, and 21 bases separated the two germline ends. CDR3 length: 16 amino acids. The germline gives CDR1 KGHDR, CDR2 SFDVKD. Written as DNA, the CDR3 is TGTGCCACTACCGACAGCGCAGGAGGTGTCCAAGAGACCCAGTACTTC. Its protein is CATTDSAGGVQETQYF.

The table lists this clonotype with many counts. The J gene is TRBJ2-5, the V gene TRBV7-2, with TRBD2 identical over 9 bases. The CDR3 sequence is 15 residues long. Germline V lookup: CDR1 SGHTA, CDR2 FQGNSA. V shed 5 bases and J 1 base; nucleotides not matched to a gene: 5. This chain's CDR3 is CASSDLTSGQETQYF. CDR3 nucleotides: TGTGCCAGCAGCGACCTGACTAGCGGCCAAGAGACCCAGTACTTC.

Of note for this clonotype: One junction end disagrees with the germline gene, perhaps due to a read error. This chain uses TRBV5-1 with TRBJ2-5; D uncertain. Looked up from germline, CDR1 is SGHRS and CDR2 is YFSETQ. This CDR3 is 13 amino acids long. CDR3 DNA: TGCGCCAACAGCTACTCCTTCGGAGATACCCAGTACTTC. As protein: CANSYSFGDTQYF.

The table lists this clonotype with many counts. V is TRBV7-2 and J is TRBJ1-1; D is perhaps TRBD1 (5 bases). Per germline, CDR1 SGHTA and CDR2 FQGNSA. The CDR3 covers 15 residues. The ends were cut back, 5 bases at V and 0 bases at J, with 13 bases in the middle. CDR3 in amino acids: CASSPSGRVNTEAFF. CDR3 nucleotide sequence: TGTGCCAGCAGCCCGTCCGGCAGGGTGAACACTGAAGCTTTCTTT.

In its sample, this clonotype was seen many times. The chain carries TRBV6-1 and TRBJ2-3, with D unresolved. Germline CDR1 is MNHNS and CDR2 is SASEGT. The V end lost 1 base, the J end lost 5 bases, and 10 bases lay between the germline ends. The CDR3 extends over 14 amino acids. This CDR3 reads CASSEGIRIDTQYF. CDR3 coding DNA: TGTGCCAGCAGTGAAGGGATCCGAATAGATACGCAGTATTTT.

The rearrangement joins TRBV7-2 to TRBJ2-3; perhaps TRBD1 as D (5 bases). The CDR3 runs to 19 residues. The germline gives CDR1 SGHTA, CDR2 FQGNSA. The V gene lost 2 bases and the J gene lost 7 bases, with 28 bases spanning the gap. The CDR3 reads CASSLKSYVADEGANTQYF. The CDR3 DNA reads TGTGCCAGCAGCTTAAAATCCTACGTGGCGGACGAAGGGGCTAATACGCAGTATTTT.

This clonotype was seen repeatedly, ten times or more. The rearrangement uses TRBV7-7 and TRBJ2-2, with D maybe TRBD1 (5 bases). The CDR3 has 16 amino acids. Germline values: CDR1 SSHAT, CDR2 FNYEAQ (reference sequence). Trimming stripped 5 bases from V and 0 bases from J, with 13 bases between. DNA for the CDR3: TGTGCCAGCAGCCTAGGGGTTAGCCCGAACACCGGGGAGCTGTTTTTT. Translating gives CASSLGVSPNTGELFF.

The J gene is TRBJ2-3, the V gene TRBV7-9; 8 bases are shared with TRBD2. Trimming took 7 bases from V and 2 from J; bases not matched to a gene: 8. This CDR3 has 15 residues. The germline CDR1 and CDR2 sequences are SEHNR and FQNEAQ (reference sequence). DNA of the CDR3: TGTGCCAGCACCACCCCGGGGGGGCACACAGATACGCAGTATTTT. Amino acid sequence: CASTTPGGHTDTQYF.

About this clonotype itself: The junction does not match germline at one end; this may be a read error. The chain has TRBV5-1 and TRBJ2-1, with 9 bases fitting TRBD2. The germline V gene has CDR1 SGHRS and CDR2 YFSETQ. The length of the CDR3 is 16 residues. CDR3 sequence (DNA): TGCGCCAGCAGCTTGGGTTCTAGCGGGGCCTACAGTGAGCAGTTATTC. Amino acid sequence: CASSLGSSGAYSEQLF.

This clonotype was detected many times. The rearrangement joins TRBV13 to TRBJ2-5; D may be TRBD2 (6 bases). With 3 bases removed from V and 5 bases from J, the gap between germline ends came to 22 bases. The CDR3 is made up of 17 amino acids. Germline values: CDR1 PRHDT, CDR2 FYEKMQ (reference sequence). The CDR3 DNA reads as TGTGCCAGCAGCTTGGGTGATGTAGCGGACAAGGGGGAGACCCAGTACTTC. Its translation is CASSLGDVADKGETQYF.

The rearrangement joins TRBV7-3 to TRBJ2-2, with 8 bases matching TRBD2. Trimming removed 0 bases from V and 5 bases from J; junction bases left unmatched: 2. CDR1 is SGHTA, CDR2 FQGTGA, per germline. CDR3 length equals 15 residues. Here the CDR3 DNA reads TGTGCCAGCAGCTTAACGGGCGGGAGGACCGGGGAGCTGTTTTTT. Translating it yields CASSLTGGRTGELFF.

This clonotype has only one observation. Since a much larger clone is just one base distant, this may be a read error. The genes are TRBV7-6 and TRBJ1-1; tentatively, D is TRBD1 (5 bases). This CDR3 contains 18 residues. V shed 1 base and J shed 0 bases, with 18 bases lying between them. The germline V gene encodes CDR1 SGHVS and CDR2 FNYEAQ. The CDR3: CASSLVCGTSEVNTEAFF. The CDR3 DNA reads TGTGCCAGCAGCTTAGTGTGTGGGACTTCCGAGGTGAACACTGAAGCTTTCTTT.

This clonotype was seen a handful of times. The chain combines TRBV7-2 with TRBJ2-1; 11 bases agree with TRBD2. CDR3 size: 15 residues. Germline CDR1 SGHTA, CDR2 FQGNSA. V lost 5 bases, J lost 7 bases, and 7 bases stayed unmatched. CDR3 coding DNA: TGTGCCAGCAGCCCGGGACTAGCGGATGTTAATGAGCAGTTCTTC. Residues: CASSPGLADVNEQFF.

The DNA for the CDR3 is TGTGCCAGTAGTATGTACAGGGGGAACACTGAAGCTTTCTTT. Amino acid sequence: CASSMYRGNTEAFF. The chain links TRBV19 to TRBJ1-1; 7 nucleotides line up with TRBD1. Germline-derived CDR1 and CDR2 are LNHDA and SQIVND (reference sequence). Trimming removed 3 bases from V and 1 base from J; junction bases left unmatched: 2. The CDR3 is 14 residues long. Looking up the rest from reference TRBV19 and TRBJ1-1 gives the full variable domain: DGGITQSPKYLFRKEGQNVTLSCEQNLNHDAMYWYRQDPGQGLRLIYYSQIVNDFQKGDIAEGYSVSREKKESFPLTVTSAQKNPTAFYLCASSMYRGNTEAFFGQGTRLTVV.

The table lists this clonotype with a few counts. This CDR3 is CSAAVETVSYEQYF. In nucleotides, the CDR3 is TGCAGCGCTGCCGTTGAAACGGTCTCCTACGAGCAGTACTTC. V usage is TRBV29-1 and J usage is TRBJ2-7; unclear D gene. Germline V lookup: CDR1 SQVTM, CDR2 ANQGSEA. V was pared by 7 bases and J by 0 bases, with 16 bases between. The CDR3 is 14 amino acids.

This clonotype was seen at least ten times. This chain uses TRBV5-1 with TRBJ2-3; 10 positions agree with TRBD1. Germline assignment: CDR1 SGHRS and CDR2 YFSETQ. The V and J ends lost 2 bases and 0 bases, in that order; junction bases with no gene match: 3. CDR3 length: 16 amino acids. The CDR3 sequence is CASSFGDRGSTDTQYF. CDR3 coding DNA: TGCGCCAGCAGCTTCGGGGACAGGGGTAGCACAGATACGCAGTATTTT.

This clonotype was detected ten times or more. The V and J genes are TRBV5-1 and TRBJ2-2, with D perhaps TRBD2 (5 bases). CDR1 and CDR2 (germline): SGHRS, YFSETQ. Trimming shortened V by 3 bases and J by 7 bases, and 16 bases separated the two germline ends. The CDR3 extends over 15 amino acids. CDR3 amino acids: CASSSNTRSDGELFF. In DNA, the CDR3 is TGCGCCAGCAGCTCCAACACTAGATCCGACGGGGAGCTGTTTTTT.

This clonotype came up many times. The rearrangement joins TRBV20-1 to TRBJ2-7; unclear D gene. Trimming took 7 bases from V and 2 from J, leaving 15 bases between them. The CDR3 runs 13 residues. CDR1 is DFQATT and CDR2 is SNEGSKA in the germline V gene (reference sequence). The chain's CDR3 is CSVNLANAYEQYF. The CDR3 DNA sequence: TGCAGTGTAAACCTCGCGAACGCCTACGAGCAGTACTTC.

This clonotype was detected once. The chain has TRBV28 and TRBJ2-5; D is possibly TRBD1 (7 bases). Trimming removed 3 bases at V and 3 bases at J, with 23 bases between. Germline loops: CDR1 MDHEN, CDR2 SYDVKM. The length of the CDR3 is 18 residues. DNA for the CDR3: TGTGCCAGCAGTTTCGCACTCGGAGGGACAGAGATCGAAGAGACCCAGTACTTC. Protein product: CASSFALGGTEIEETQYF.

The V gene is TRBV29-1, the J gene TRBJ2-3, with TRBD1 matching over 7 bases. Germline CDR1 is SQVTM and CDR2 is ANQGSEA. The V gene end was trimmed by 7 bases and the J gene end by 2 bases; junction bases not matched to a gene: 3. The CDR3 has 12 amino acids. In nucleotides, the CDR3 is TGCAGCGCCGGGACAGACACAGATACGCAGTATTTT. Its protein product is CSAGTDTDTQYF.

This clonotype was seen ten or more times. The rearrangement joins TRBV27 to TRBJ2-2; TRBD2 aligns across 11 bases. This CDR3 comprises 19 residues. Germline CDR1 and CDR2: MNHEY and SMNVEV (reference sequence). J lost 6 bases, V lost 0 bases, and 12 bases had no gene match. As DNA, the CDR3 is TGTGCCAGCAGTTTATCCATACAGGGACTAGCGGAGAGGTCCGGGGAGCTGTTTTTT. It codes for CASSLSIQGLAERSGELFF.

This clonotype was counted ten times or more. The rearrangement links TRBV27 to TRBJ1-6; no clear D. Germline V gene data show CDR1 as MNHEY and CDR2 as SMNVEV (reference sequence). V was cut by 2 bases and J by 9 bases, with 8 bases left in between. This CDR3 has 13 amino acids. The DNA for the CDR3 is TGTGCCAGCAGTTTAGGTCCCCGTTCACCCCTCCACTTT. As protein: CASSLGPRSPLHF.

Many counts were recorded for this clonotype. The rearrangement joins TRBV7-2 to TRBJ1-4; 8 positions match TRBD1. After removal of 5 bases from V and 5 bases from J, the junction contained 7 bases not matched to a gene. CDR3 length: 15 residues. CDR1 and CDR2 from the germline V gene are SGHTA and FQGNSA. The CDR3 sequence: CASSKTGVWNEKLFF. The DNA for the CDR3 is TGTGCCAGCAGCAAGACAGGGGTTTGGAATGAAAAACTGTTTTTT.

This clonotype was picked up many times. The gene calls are TRBV7-6 and TRBJ1-6; D uncertain. The germline V gene encodes CDR1 SGHVS and CDR2 FNYEAQ. The length of the CDR3 is 14 residues. With 2 bases removed from V and 5 bases from J, the gap between germline ends came to 7 bases. CDR3 region: CASSLRSNNSPLHF. CDR3 nucleotide sequence: TGTGCCAGCAGCTTAAGGTCTAATAATTCACCCCTCCACTTT.

At least ten counts were recorded for this clonotype. This chain links TRBV10-2 with TRBJ2-7, with a weak D call TRBD1 (6 bases). Germline V gives CDR1 WSHSY, CDR2 SAAADI. The V gene lost 3 bases and the J gene lost 6 bases, with 12 bases spanning the gap. The CDR3 covers 13 residues. CDR3 loop: CASSDAGEFEQYF. As DNA, the CDR3 is TGCGCCAGCAGTGATGCAGGGGAATTCGAGCAGTACTTC.

This clonotype was picked up many times. The rearrangement uses TRBV6-6 and TRBJ2-7, with TRBD2 matching over 10 bases. This CDR3 is built from 15 residues. Trimming cost V 2 bases and J 4 bases; bases outside gene matches: 5. CDR1 is MNHNY and CDR2 is SVGAGI in the germline V gene (reference sequence). Written as DNA, the CDR3 is TGTGCCAGCAGTTACCTCGGACTAGCGGATTACGAGCAGTACTTC. Its protein is CASSYLGLADYEQYF.